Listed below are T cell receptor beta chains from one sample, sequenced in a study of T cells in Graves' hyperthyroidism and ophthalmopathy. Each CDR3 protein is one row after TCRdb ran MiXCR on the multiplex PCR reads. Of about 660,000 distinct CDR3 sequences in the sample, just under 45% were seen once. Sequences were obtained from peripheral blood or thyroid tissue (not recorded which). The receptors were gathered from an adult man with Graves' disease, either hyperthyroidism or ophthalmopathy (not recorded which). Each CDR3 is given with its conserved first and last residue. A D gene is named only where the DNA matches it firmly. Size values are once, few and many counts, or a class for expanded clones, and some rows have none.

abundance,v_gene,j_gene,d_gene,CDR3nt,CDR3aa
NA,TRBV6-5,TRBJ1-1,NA,TGTGCCAGCAGTTACTCGACTGACACTGAAGCTTTCTTT,CASSYSTDTEAFF
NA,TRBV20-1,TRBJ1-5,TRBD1,TGCAGTGCGTCCGGGACAGGGTTTAATCAGCCCCAGCATTTT,CSASGTGFNQPQHF
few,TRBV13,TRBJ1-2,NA,TGTGCCAGCAGCTCCAATCTGGAGCAGGGCTATGGCTACACCTTC,CASSSNLEQGYGYTF
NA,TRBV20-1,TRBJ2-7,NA,TGCAGTGCTAGAGATCTAGAGGGGGACGAGCAGTACTTC,CSARDLEGDEQYF
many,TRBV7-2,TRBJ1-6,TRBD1,TGTGCCAGCAGCTTAGCCAGGGGGTATAATTCACCCCTCCACTTT,CASSLARGYNSPLHF
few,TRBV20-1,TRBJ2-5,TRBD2,TGCAGTGCTAGAGCCCAAGGACTAGCGAGATCCCAAGAGACCCAGTACTTC,CSARAQGLARSQETQYF
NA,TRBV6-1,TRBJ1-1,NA,TGTGCCAGCAGTTGGACAGAGGAGAACACTGAAGCTTTCTTT,CASSWTEENTEAFF
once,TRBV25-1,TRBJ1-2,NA,TGTGCCAGCAGTGGAACCCTGATGGACAGCGAGGCGGATGGCTACACCTTC,CASSGTLMDSEADGYTF
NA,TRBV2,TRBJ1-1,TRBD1,TGTGCCAGCAGTGGCCGGACAGGGCTGAACACTGAAGCTCTCTTT,CASSGRTGLNTEALF
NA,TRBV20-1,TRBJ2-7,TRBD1,TGCAGTGCGGGGACAGGGGCCGAGCAGTACTTC,CSAGTGAEQYF
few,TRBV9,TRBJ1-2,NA,TGTGCCAGCAGCGTATCCGGGGGGGTCTCCTATGGCTACACCTTC,CASSVSGGVSYGYTF
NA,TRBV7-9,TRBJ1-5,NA,TGTGCCAGCAGCGTTGTGGCAGGGGATAGCAATCAGCCCCAGCATTTT,CASSVVAGDSNQPQHF
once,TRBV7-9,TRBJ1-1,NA,TGCGCCAGCAGCGTAGGGGGGCCTGAAGCTTTCTTT,CASSVGGPEAFF
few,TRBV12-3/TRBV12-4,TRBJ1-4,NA,TGTGCCAGCAGCCATAATATGGGTCCAACTAATGAAAAACTGTTTTTT,CASSHNMGPTNEKLFF
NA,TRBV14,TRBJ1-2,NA,TGTGCCAGCAGCTGGGGGGGCTATGGCTACACCTTC,CASSWGGYGYTF
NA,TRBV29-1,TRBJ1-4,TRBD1,TGCAGCGGAGGGACAGGGACTGAAAAACTGTTTTTT,CSGGTGTEKLFF
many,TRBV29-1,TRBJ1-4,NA,TGCAGCGCCTCGGTACAGACTGGTGAAAAACTGTTTTTT,CSASVQTGEKLFF
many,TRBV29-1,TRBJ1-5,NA,TGCAGCGTTGTCGGGGCAGTTGGTCAGCCCCAGCATTTT,CSVVGAVGQPQHF
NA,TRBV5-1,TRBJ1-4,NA,TGTGCCAGCAGCGAAACCGGGGGGGAAAAACTGTTTTTT,CASSETGGEKLFF
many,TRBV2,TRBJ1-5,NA,TGTGCCAGCGCTGGGAACAGGGGCAATCAGCCCCAGCATTTT,CASAGNRGNQPQHF
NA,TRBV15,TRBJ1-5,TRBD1,TGTGCCACCAGCAGGAGAGGACAGGGCGGTTCGCACCAGCCCCAGCATTTT,CATSRRGQGGSHQPQHF
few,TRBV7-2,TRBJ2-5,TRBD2,TGTGCCAGCAGCCGAGGGACGGGGGGTTCAGAGACCCAGTACTTC,CASSRGTGGSETQYF
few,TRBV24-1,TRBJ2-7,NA,TGTGCCACCAGTGATTATTCCATGGGAGCGGATGACCCCTACGAGCAGTACTTC,CATSDYSMGADDPYEQYF
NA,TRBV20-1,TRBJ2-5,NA,TGCAGTGCTAGGGACACGGACTCGAGACAGCCCCAGTACTTC,CSARDTDSRQPQYF
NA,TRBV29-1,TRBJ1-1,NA,TGCAGCGCCGAACCCAGAGGGGTCTTGAGGGCTTTCTTT,CSAEPRGVLRAFF
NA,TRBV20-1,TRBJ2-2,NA,TGCAGTGCCATATCAACCTACACCGGGGAGCTGTTTTTT,CSAISTYTGELFF
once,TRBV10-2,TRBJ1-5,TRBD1,TGTGCCAGCAGCCGTCGACAGGGGATCTATAGGAGCAATCAGCCCCAGCATTTT,CASSRRQGIYRSNQPQHF
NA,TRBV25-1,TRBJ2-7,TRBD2,TGTGCCAGCAGAACTAGCGGGGGTAGCTCCTACGAGCAGTACTTC,CASRTSGGSSYEQYF
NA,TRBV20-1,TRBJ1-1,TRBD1,TGCAGTGCTAGAACCCCCGGACAGGGAAAAATGGCTTTCTTT,CSARTPGQGKMAFF
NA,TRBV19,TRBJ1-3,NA,TGTGCCAGTAGTATCGGTTTGGGGGTCGGAAACACCATATATTTT,CASSIGLGVGNTIYF
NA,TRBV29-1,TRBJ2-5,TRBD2,TGCAGCGTCGGGACTAGCGAGACCCAGTACTTC,CSVGTSETQYF
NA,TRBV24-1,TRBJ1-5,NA,TGTGCCACCAGTCCCGGGGTACAGCATTTT,CATSPGVQHF
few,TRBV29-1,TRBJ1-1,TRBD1,TGCAGCGTTGGGCAGGGGGCTGAAGCTTTCTTT,CSVGQGAEAFF
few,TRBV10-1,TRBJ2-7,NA,TGCGCCAGCAGCCACACCGGGACATTCCCCTACGAGCAGTACTTC,CASSHTGTFPYEQYF
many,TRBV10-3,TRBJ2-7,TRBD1,TGTGCCAGCACCGAGCGACAGGGGGCCGACGAGCAGTACTTC,CASTERQGADEQYF
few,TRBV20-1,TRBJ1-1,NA,TGCAGTGCTCCAGGGGACAAGAACACTGAAGCTTTCTTT,CSAPGDKNTEAFF
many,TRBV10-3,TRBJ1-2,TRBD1,TGTGCCATCACCTCAAACCCGATCCCGGGACAGGGGACTGCCTATGGCTACACCTTC,CAITSNPIPGQGTAYGYTF
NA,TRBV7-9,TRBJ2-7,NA,TGTGCCAGCAGCTCCACGCGACAGGTCGAAACTAGGGAGAGTCCCTACGAGCAGTACTTC,CASSSTRQVETRESPYEQYF
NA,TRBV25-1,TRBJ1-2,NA,TGTGCCAGCAGTGAATTAGTCCGGGGGCTTGGCTACACCTTC,CASSELVRGLGYTF
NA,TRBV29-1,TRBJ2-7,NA,TGCAGCGTTGAAGACCCGGCGGGCAGGCGAACCTACGAGCAGTACTTC,CSVEDPAGRRTYEQYF
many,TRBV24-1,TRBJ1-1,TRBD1,TGTGCCACCAGCGGGGACAGGGAAGGTAGGGCTGAAGCTTTCTTT,CATSGDREGRAEAFF
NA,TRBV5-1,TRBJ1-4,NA,TGCGCCAGCAGCTTGGCCGGGGACCAAGAAAAACTGTTTTTT,CASSLAGDQEKLFF
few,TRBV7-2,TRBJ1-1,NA,TGTGCCAGCAGCCAGCTGGGAGGACGAGGGACTGAAGCTTTCTTT,CASSQLGGRGTEAFF
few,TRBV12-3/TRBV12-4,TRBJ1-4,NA,TGTGCCAGCCGAGAGGGTTATGAAAAACTGTTTTTT,CASREGYEKLFF
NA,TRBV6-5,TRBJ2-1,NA,TGTGCCAGCAGTTATACAGGTTACGAGCAGTTCTTC,CASSYTGYEQFF
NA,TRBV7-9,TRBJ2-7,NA,TGTGCCAGCAGTCCCTCTTGGGGTTACGAGCAGTACTTC,CASSPSWGYEQYF